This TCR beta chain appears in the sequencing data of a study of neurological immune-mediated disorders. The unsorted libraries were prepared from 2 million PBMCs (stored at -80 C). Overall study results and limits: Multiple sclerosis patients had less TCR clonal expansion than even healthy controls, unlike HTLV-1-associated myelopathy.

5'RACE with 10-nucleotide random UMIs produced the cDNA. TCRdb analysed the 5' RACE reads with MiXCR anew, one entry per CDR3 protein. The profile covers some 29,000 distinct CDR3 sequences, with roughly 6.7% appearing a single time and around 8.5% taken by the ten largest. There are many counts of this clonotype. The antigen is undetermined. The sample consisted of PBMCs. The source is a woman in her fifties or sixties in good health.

CDR3 bases: TGTGCCAGCAGCTTACACCAGTTCGGATCACCCCTCCACTTT. This encodes CASSLHQFGSPLHF. This rearrangement joins TRBV7-8 to TRBJ1-6; no reliable D call. This CDR3 contains 14 residues. V lost 2 bases and J lost 10, with 12 bases in between. The germline V gene encodes CDR1 SGHVS and CDR2 FQNEAQ.